This TCR beta chain was retrieved from a study of blood T cells in healthy people across ages. Details on this clonotype: The antigen is undetermined.

Every donor provided ten milliliters of peripheral blood. Per individual sample, total RNA of at least 5 micrograms was extracted. Combining a sample-barcoded 5' primer with a J-beta primer mix, a second PCR ran for roughly 6 to 12 cycles. TCRdb redid the calling of the 5' RACE reads with MiXCR, one entry per CDR3 protein. The data show some 1,800,000 distinct CDR3 sequences, around 42% seen once. Overall study results and limits: A roughly linear fall in TCR beta diversity per million T cells was seen with increasing age.

Sequencing input: blood. This receptor was identified in a human donor in good health.

CDR3 amino acids: CASSPGTGAQQYF. The CDR3, as DNA: TGTGCCAGCAGCCCCGGGACAGGGGCACAGCAGTACTTC. The genes are TRBV6-2 or TRBV6-3 and TRBJ2-7; 10 positions match TRBD1. With 6 bases clipped from V and 8 bases from J, the junction kept 7 bases outside the gene matches. CDR3 size: 13 residues. Per germline, CDR1 MNHEY and CDR2 SVGEGT.